Described below is a single TCR beta chain sequence and its context. Its antigen has not been determined. Base qualities are not provided; no much larger clone lies one nucleotide away. The sample originates from a study of blood T cell repertoires in COVID-19 (dated by TCRdb to 2018 to 2020). Describing the broader study: Collaborator samples came from the United States, Italy and Spain and covered acute and convalescent phases of COVID-19. Sample metadata almost always included a de-identified subject ID, COVID-19 status, age in years and sex. The repertoires were released in a freely available public database meant as a resource for research on the immune response to SARS-CoV-2. The samples were drawn from two sources: the first 160 participants of the ongoing ImmuneRACE study, and about 1,300 subjects contributed by 6 global collaborators. Where HLA class I and class II types were available, the types were taken from metadata supplied by the sample provider, not from assay-based typing. Subjects who had been exposed to COVID-19, were actively infected with it, or had recovered from it provided the deeply sampled blood TCRbeta repertoires that made up the dataset. The prospective study material was composed of cDNA or gDNA derived from T cells, B-cell-depleted T cells, or PBMCs.

The collaborating institutions used their own protocols to collect whole blood in K2EDTA tubes. For TCRbeta analysis, collaborators shipped samples as frozen whole blood, isolated PBMCs, or DNA extracted from either of those sample types. From cysteine to phenylalanine, the CDR3 is 16 amino acids long. Of all the DNA, just the CDR3 is kept, 48 bases in frame from base 1. Relative to germline, V is 1 base shorter and J is 7 bases shorter, with 18 bases between their ends. The CDR1 and CDR2 encoded by the germline V gene are SGHAT and FQNNGV. The immunoSEQ Assay, a bias-controlled multiplex PCR, was used to amplify TCRbeta CDR3 regions from genomic DNA. Per the authors' processing: Nucleated cell counts per sample were estimated from amplification of reference gene primers within the assay. To quantify the absolute abundance of each unique TCRbeta CDR3 rearrangement, sequence reads were collapsed and filtered. Productive Simpson clonality was computed per sample as the square root of Simpson's diversity index over productive rearrangements. TCRdb provides this immuneACCESS table in a form limited to in-frame rearrangements. Some clones are lacking; in checked studies, under half of them reflect an unresolved V gene, and why the rest are absent is not known. D and trimming were read from the DNA, whereas the V and J calls and clone size are those reported in that table. Present in this sample are 130,000 to 150,000 clones, around four fifths of which were seen just once. The ten largest clones capture about 3% of the sample.

The investigation overall reported the following: The quantity of clinical and demographic metadata differed by source and by participant and was supplied without curation.

The TCR comes from a woman between 40 and 55 years old with active or convalescent COVID-19. Material: peripheral blood. Recombination connected TRBV11-2 to TRBJ2-3, and TRBD2 may be the D gene, going by 7 matching bases. The DNA sequence is as follows: TGTGCCAGCAGCTTAGCCCAGGGGCGGGGGATGAATACGCAGTATTTT. Its protein is CASSLAQGRGMNTQYF.